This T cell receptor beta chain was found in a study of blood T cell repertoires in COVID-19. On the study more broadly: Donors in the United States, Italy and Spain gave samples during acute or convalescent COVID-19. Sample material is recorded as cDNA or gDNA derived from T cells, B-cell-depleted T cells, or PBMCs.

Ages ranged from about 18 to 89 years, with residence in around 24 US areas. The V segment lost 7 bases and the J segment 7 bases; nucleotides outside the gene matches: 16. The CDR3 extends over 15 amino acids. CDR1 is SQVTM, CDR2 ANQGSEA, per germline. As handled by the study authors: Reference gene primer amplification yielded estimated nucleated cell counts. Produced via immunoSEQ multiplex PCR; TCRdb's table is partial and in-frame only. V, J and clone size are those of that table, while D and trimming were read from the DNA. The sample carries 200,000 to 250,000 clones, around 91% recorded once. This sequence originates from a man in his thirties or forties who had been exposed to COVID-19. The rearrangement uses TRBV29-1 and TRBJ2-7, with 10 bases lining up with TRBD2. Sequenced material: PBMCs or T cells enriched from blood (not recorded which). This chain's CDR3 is CSARPTSGRFSEQYF. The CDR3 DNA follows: TGCAGCGCCCGACCGACTAGCGGGCGTTTCTCGGAGCAGTACTTC.